This T cell receptor (beta chain) was documented in a study of shared T cell receptors in the human thymus. This clone was seen a handful of times. The method was immunoSEQ multiplex PCR; TCRdb's version includes in-frame clones alone and lacks a portion of them. The table has hundreds of thousands of clones, around 87% seen once. The CDR3 loop spans 14 amino acids. V lost 5 bases and J lost 8, with 17 bases in between. Germline CDR1 SGHNT, CDR2 YYREEE (reference sequence). These data also formed part of another study, on human thymus T cells. According to that study: Among the donors, all were healthy Finnish infants having corrective surgery for congenital heart defects. Related research described thymic repertoires that were highly overlapping among unrelated individuals.

The rearrangement joins TRBV5-4 to TRBJ2-1, with TRBD2 as a possible D gene (6 bases). The receptor was derived from a boy in the first two years of life with a congenital heart defect. The sequencing sample was made of thymocytes. CDR3 sequence reads: CASSYPGVGDEQFF. CDR3 DNA sequence: TGTGCCAGCAGTTATCCGGGGGTCGGGGATGAGCAGTTCTTC.